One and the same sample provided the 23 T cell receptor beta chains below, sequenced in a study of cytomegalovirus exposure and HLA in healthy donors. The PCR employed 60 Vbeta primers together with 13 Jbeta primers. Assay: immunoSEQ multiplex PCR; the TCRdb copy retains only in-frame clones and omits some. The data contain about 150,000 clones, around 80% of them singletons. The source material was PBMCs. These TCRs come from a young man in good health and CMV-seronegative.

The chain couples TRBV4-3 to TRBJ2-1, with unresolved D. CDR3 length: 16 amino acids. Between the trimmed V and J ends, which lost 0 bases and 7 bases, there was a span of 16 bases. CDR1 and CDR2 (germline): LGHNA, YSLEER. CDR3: CASSQDSTATKNEQFF. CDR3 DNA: TGCGCCAGCAGCCAAGACAGTACGGCCACTAAAAATGAGCAGTTCTTC.

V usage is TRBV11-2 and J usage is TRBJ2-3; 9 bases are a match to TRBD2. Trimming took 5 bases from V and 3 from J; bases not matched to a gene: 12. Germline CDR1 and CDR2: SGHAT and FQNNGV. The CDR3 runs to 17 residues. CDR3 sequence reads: CASSPRGGAGGTDTQYF. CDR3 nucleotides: TGTGCCAGCAGCCCCCGGGGTGGGGCGGGGGGGACAGATACGCAGTATTTT.

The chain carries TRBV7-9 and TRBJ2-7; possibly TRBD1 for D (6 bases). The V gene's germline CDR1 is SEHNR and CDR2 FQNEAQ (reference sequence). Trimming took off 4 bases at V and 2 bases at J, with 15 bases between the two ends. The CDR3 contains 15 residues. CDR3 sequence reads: CASSSRDGQPYEQYF. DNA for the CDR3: TGTGCCAGCAGCTCCCGGGACGGACAGCCCTACGAGCAGTACTTC.

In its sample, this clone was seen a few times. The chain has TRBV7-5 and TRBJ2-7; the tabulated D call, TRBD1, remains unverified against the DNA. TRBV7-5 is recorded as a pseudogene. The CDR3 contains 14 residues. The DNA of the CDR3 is TGTGTCAGAAGCCCCCGGGACAGTTCCTACGAGCAGTACTTC. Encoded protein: CVRSPRDSSYEQYF.

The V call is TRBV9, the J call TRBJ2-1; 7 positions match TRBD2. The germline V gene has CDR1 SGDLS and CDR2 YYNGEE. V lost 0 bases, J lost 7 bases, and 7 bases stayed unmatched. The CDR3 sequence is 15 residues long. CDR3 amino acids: CASSVGGGRVNEQFF. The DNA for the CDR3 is TGTGCCAGCAGCGTAGGGGGCGGGAGAGTGAATGAGCAGTTCTTC.

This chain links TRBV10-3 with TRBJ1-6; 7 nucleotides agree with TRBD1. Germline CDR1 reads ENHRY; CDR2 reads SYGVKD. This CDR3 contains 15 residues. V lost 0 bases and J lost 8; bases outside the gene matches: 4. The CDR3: CAISESTQGYSPLHF. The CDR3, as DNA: TGTGCCATCAGTGAGTCAACACAGGGGTATTCACCCCTCCACTTT.

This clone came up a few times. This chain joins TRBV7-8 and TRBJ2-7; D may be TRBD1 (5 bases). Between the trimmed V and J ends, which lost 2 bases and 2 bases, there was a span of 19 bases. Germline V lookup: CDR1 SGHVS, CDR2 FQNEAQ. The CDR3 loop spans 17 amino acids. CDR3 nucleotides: TGTGCCAGCAGCTTAAATGAGGCAGGGTTGGACCCCTACGAGCAGTACTTC. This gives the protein CASSLNEAGLDPYEQYF.

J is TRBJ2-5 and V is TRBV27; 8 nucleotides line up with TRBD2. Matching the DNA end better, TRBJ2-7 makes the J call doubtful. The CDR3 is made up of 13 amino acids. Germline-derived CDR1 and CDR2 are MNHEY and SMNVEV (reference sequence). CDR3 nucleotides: TGTGCCAGCAGTTACGGACTAGCTTCCGAGCAGTACTTC. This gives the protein CASSYGLASEQYF.

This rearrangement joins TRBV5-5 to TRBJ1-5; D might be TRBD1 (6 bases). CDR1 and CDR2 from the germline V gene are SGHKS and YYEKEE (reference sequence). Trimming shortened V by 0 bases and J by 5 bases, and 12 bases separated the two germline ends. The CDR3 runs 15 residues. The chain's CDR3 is CASSLGTPGDQPQHF. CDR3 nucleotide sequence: TGTGCCAGCAGCTTGGGAACGCCAGGGGATCAGCCCCAGCATTTT. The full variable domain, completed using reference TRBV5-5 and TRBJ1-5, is DAGVTQSPTHLIKTRGQQVTLRCSPISGHKSVSWYQQVLGQGPQFIFQYYEKEERGRGNFPDRFSARQFPNYSSELNVNALLLGDSALYLCASSLGTPGDQPQHFGDGTRLSIL.

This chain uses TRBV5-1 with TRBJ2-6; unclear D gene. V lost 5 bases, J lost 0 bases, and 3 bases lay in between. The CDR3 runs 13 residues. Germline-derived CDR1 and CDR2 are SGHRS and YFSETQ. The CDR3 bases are TGCGCCAGCAGGAGCTCTGGGGCCAACGTCCTGACTTTC. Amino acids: CASRSSGANVLTF. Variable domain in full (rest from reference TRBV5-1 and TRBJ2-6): KAGVTQTPRYLIKTRGQQVTLSCSPISGHRSVSWYQQTPGQGLQFLFEYFSETQRNKGNFPGRFSGRQFSNSRSEMNVSTLELGDSALYLCASRSSGANVLTFGAGSRLTVL.

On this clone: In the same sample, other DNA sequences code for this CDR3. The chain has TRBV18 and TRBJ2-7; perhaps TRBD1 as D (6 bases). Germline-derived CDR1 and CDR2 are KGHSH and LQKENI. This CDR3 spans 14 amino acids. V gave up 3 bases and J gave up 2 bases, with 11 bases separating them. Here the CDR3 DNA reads TGTGCCAGCTCACCGCCCGACAGGCCCTACGAGCAGTACTTC. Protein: CASSPPDRPYEQYF.

Written as DNA, the CDR3 is TGTGCCAGTAGTGCGGGGACTAGCGGGGCCTACGAGCAGTACTTC. This translates into CASSAGTSGAYEQYF. The chain couples TRBV19 to TRBJ2-7, with TRBD2 identical over 13 bases. The CDR3 consists of 15 residues. Looked up from germline, CDR1 is LNHDA and CDR2 is SQIVND (reference sequence). The V and J ends lost 5 bases and 2 bases, in that order; junction bases with no gene match: 3. The full variable domain, its missing parts supplied by reference TRBV19 and TRBJ2-7, is DGGITQSPKYLFRKEGQNVTLSCEQNLNHDAMYWYRQDPGQGLRLIYYSQIVNDFQKGDIAEGYSVSREKKESFPLTVTSAQKNPTAFYLCASSAGTSGAYEQYFGPGTRLTVT.

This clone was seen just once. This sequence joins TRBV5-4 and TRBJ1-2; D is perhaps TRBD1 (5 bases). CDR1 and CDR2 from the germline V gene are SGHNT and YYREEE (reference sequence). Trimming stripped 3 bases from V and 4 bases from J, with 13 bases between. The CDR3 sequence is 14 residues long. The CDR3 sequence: CASSSRTSGYGYTF. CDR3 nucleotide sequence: TGTGCCAGCAGCTCTCGGACATCTGGCTATGGCTACACCTTC.

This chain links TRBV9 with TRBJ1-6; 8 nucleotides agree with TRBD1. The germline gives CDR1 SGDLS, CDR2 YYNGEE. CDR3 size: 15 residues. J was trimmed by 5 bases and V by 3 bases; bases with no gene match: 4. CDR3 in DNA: TGTGCCAGCAGCGGACAGGGGAGGGATAATTCACCCCTCCACTTT. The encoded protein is CASSGQGRDNSPLHF. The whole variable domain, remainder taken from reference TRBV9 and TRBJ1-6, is DSGVTQTPKHLITATGQRVTLRCSPRSGDLSVYWYQQSLDQGLQFLIQYYNGEERAKGNILERFSAQQFPDLHSELNLSSLELGDSALYFCASSGQGRDNSPLHFGNGTRLTVT.

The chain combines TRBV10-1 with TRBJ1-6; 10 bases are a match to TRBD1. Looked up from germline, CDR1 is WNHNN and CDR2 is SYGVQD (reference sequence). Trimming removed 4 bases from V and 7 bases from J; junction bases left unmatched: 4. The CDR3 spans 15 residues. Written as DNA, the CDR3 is TGCGCCAGCAGTGTTGGGGACAGGGGAAATTCACCCCTCCACTTT. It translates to CASSVGDRGNSPLHF.

CDR3 sequence (DNA): TGTGCCAGCAGCGTGGGACAGGCGGAGACCCAGTACTTC. Its protein is CASSVGQAETQYF. This rearrangement joins TRBV11-2 to TRBJ2-5; 8 nucleotides agree with TRBD1. The CDR3 is made up of 13 amino acids. CDR1 is SGHAT and CDR2 is FQNNGV in the germline V gene. After removal of 5 bases from V and 5 bases from J, the junction contained 4 bases not matched to a gene.

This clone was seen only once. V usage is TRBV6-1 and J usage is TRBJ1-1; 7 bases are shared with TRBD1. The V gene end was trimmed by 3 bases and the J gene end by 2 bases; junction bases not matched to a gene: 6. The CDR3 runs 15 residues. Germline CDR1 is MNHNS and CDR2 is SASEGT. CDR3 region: CASSEWRGRNTEAFF. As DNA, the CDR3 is TGTGCCAGCAGTGAGTGGAGGGGGCGAAACACTGAAGCTTTCTTT.

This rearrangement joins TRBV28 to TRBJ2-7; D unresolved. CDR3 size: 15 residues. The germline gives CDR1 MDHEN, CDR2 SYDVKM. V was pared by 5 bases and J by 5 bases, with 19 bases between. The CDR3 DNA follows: TGTGCCAGCAGTCCCGTTGGAGAACTGCCCCACGAGCAGTACTTC. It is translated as CASSPVGELPHEQYF.

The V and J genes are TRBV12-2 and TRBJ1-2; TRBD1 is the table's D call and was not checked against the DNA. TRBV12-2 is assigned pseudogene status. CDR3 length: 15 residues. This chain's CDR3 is CASRSTGNRGYGYTF. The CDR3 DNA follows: TGTGCAAGTCGCTCCACTGGAAACAGGGGCTATGGCTACACCTTC.

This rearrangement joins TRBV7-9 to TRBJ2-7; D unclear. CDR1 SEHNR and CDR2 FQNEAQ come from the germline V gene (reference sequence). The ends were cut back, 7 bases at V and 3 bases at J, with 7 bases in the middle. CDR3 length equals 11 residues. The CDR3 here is CASTSGYEQYF. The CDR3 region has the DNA TGTGCCAGCACCTCGGGCTACGAGCAGTACTTC.

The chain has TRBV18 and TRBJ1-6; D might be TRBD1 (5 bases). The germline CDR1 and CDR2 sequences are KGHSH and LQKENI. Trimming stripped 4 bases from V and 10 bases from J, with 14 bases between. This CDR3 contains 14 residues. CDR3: CASSRDSEGSPLHF. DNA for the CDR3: TGTGCCAGCTCACGGGACTCCGAGGGGTCACCCCTCCACTTT.

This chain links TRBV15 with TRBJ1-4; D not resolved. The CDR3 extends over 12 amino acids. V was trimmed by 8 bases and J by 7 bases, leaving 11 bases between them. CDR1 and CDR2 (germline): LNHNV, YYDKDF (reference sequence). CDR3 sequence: CATRGVSEKLFF. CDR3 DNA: TGTGCCACCCGGGGAGTTTCTGAAAAACTGTTTTTT.

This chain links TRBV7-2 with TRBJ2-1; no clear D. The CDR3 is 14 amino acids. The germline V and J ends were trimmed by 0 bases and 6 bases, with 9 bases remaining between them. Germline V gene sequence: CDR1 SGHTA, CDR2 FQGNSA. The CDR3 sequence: CASSLAAGLNEQFF. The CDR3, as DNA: TGTGCCAGCAGCTTAGCAGCTGGGCTCAATGAGCAGTTCTTC.